This T cell receptor (beta chain) comes out of a study of control samples from healthy donors and cancer patients. This clone was seen once. V shed 7 bases and J shed 2 bases, with 11 bases lying between them. Germline CDR1 is SNHLY and CDR2 is FYNNEI. This CDR3 comprises 13 residues. Clones were sequenced by immunoSEQ multiplex PCR, and TCRdb holds only the in-frame ones, with some missing. This repertoire shows more than 50,000 clones, approximately 85% found once; its top ten account for 4.5% to 7%. Sequenced material: blood. The chain uses TRBV2 and TRBJ2-5; D is ambiguous. This clonotype was sampled from a man aged 35 to 55 in good health. Here the CDR3 reads CASTDLDQETQYF. The CDR3 DNA reads as TGTGCCAGCACAGATTTGGATCAAGAGACCCAGTACTTC.